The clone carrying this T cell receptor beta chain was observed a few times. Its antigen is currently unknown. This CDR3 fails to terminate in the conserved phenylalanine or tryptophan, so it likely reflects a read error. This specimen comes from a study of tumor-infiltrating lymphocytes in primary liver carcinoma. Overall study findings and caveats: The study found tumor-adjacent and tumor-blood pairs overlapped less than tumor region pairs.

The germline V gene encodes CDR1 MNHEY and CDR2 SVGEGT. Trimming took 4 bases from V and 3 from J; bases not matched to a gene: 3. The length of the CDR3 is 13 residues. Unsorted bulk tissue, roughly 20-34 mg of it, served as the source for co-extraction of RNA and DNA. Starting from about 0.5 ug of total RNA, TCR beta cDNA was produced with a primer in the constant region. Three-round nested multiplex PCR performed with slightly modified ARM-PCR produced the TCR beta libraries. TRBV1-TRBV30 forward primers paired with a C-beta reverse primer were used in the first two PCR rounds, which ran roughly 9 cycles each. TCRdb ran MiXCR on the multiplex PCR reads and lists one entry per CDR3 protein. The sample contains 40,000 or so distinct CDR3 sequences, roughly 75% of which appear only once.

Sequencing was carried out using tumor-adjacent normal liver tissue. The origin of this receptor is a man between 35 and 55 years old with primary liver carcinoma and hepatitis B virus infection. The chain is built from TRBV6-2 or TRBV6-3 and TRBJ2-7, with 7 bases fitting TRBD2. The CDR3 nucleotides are TGTGCCAGCAGTTCAGGGAGGGACTACGAGCAGTACTTA. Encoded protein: CASSSGRDYEQYL.